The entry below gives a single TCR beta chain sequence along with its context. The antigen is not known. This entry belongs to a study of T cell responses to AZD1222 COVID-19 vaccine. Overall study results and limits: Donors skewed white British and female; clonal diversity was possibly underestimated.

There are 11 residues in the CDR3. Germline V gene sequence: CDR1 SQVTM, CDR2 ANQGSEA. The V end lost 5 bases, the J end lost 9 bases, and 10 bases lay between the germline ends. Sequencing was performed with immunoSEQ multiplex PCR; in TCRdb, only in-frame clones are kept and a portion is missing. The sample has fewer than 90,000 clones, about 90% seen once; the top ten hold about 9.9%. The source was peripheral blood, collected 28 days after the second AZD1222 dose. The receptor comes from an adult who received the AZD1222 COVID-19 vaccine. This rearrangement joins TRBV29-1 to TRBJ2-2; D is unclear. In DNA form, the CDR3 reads TGCAGCGTTTGGCTTGGGAGGGAGCTGTTTTTT. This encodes CSVWLGRELFF.